The source of this TCR beta chain is a study of cytomegalovirus exposure and HLA in healthy donors. The primer mix had 60 Vbeta and 13 Jbeta primers. The protocol was immunoSEQ multiplex PCR, while the TCRdb copy is restricted to in-frame clones and leaves out a portion. The repertoire holds 170,000 or so clones, with roughly 78% as singletons. The CDR3 is 14 amino acids. Germline V CDR1 and CDR2: MNHEY, SVGAGI. V trimming: 6 bases; J trimming: 4 bases; junction bases outside the gene matches: 6. The sample was PBMCs. The rearrangement uses TRBV6-5 and TRBJ2-7; 10 positions match TRBD1. The clonotype originates from a boy younger than 18 in good health and CMV-seronegative. The CDR3 here is CASRGTGDVYEQYF. The CDR3 DNA follows: TGTGCCAGCAGAGGGACAGGGGATGTTTACGAGCAGTACTTC.